Listed below are T cell receptor beta chains from one sample, sequenced in a study of cytomegalovirus exposure and HLA in healthy donors. Produced via immunoSEQ multiplex PCR; TCRdb's table is partial and in-frame only. The sample has about 62,000 clones, about 69% seen once. The source material was PBMCs. The source is a woman aged 30 to 39 in good health and CMV-seronegative. Each CDR3 is given with its conserved first and last residue. D genes are given only for firm matches. Size tells how often a clone was seen (once, few, many) or the class of an expanded clone, and some rows leave it out.

size | D | J | V | CDR3 | DNA
NA | NA | TRBJ2-5 | TRBV7-9 | CASSPPHEQETQYF | TGTGCCAGCAGCCCGCCCCATGAGCAAGAGACCCAGTACTTC
NA | NA | TRBJ2-5 | TRBV4-2 | CASSREGGLGEEQYF | TGTGCCAGCAGCCGGGAAGGGGGATTGGGTGAAGAGCAGTACTTC
NA | TRBD1 | TRBJ1-1 | TRBV7-6 | CASSLAAAQGGPNTEAFF | TGTGCCAGCAGCTTAGCCGCGGCGCAGGGGGGACCCAACACTGAAGCTTTCTTT
NA | NA | TRBJ2-2 | TRBV9 | CASSVVSTGELFF | TGTGCCAGCAGCGTAGTATCTACCGGGGAGCTGTTTTTT
once | NA | TRBJ2-3 | TRBV5-5 | CASSLAGAGWDTDTQYF | TGTGCCAGCAGCTTGGCCGGGGCGGGATGGGACACAGATACGCAGTATTTT
NA | TRBD2 | TRBJ2-3 | TRBV6-5 | CAGSYLSAGGTDTQYF | TGTGCCGGCAGTTACCTTTCCGCGGGAGGCACAGATACGCAGTATTTT
NA | NA | TRBJ1-5 | TRBV28 | CASSSYQPQHF | TGTGCCAGCAGTTCCTATCAGCCCCAGCATTTT
NA | TRBD1 | TRBJ1-5 | TRBV18 | CASSPTTGDRDQPQHF | TGTGCCAGCTCACCTACTACCGGGGACAGGGATCAGCCCCAGCATTTT
few | TRBD2 | TRBJ2-1 | TRBV27 | CASSLGSGGGYNEQFF | TGTGCCAGCAGTTTAGGGTCTGGGGGGGGATACAATGAGCAGTTCTTC
NA | TRBD2 | TRBJ2-3 | TRBV7-6 | CASSKGTSGGTDTQYF | TGTGCCAGCAGCAAGGGGACTAGCGGGGGCACAGATACGCAGTATTTT
NA | TRBD1 | TRBJ1-2 | TRBV7-9 | CASSQGTGAPYGYTF | TGTGCCAGCAGCCAAGGGACAGGCGCTCCCTATGGCTACACCTTC
NA | NA | TRBJ2-7 | TRBV27 | CASSLDSRNYEQYF | TGTGCCAGCAGTTTAGACAGCCGAAACTACGAGCAGTACTTC
NA | TRBD2 | TRBJ2-4 | TRBV11-3 | CASSTTSGSDIQYF | TGTGCCAGCAGCACCACTAGCGGGAGTGACATTCAGTACTTC
NA | NA | TRBJ2-2 | TRBV7-2 | CASSQAGSNTGELFF | TGTGCCAGCAGCCAGGCGGGCTCGAACACCGGGGAGCTGTTTTTT
NA | TRBD2 | TRBJ2-1 | TRBV29-1 | CSVDLAGVNEQFF | TGCAGCGTTGACCTAGCGGGAGTCAATGAGCAGTTCTTC
NA | NA | TRBJ1-1 | TRBV4-1 | CASSQDPTARRRAFF | TGCGCCAGCAGCCAAGATCCTACGGCGCGGAGGAGGGCTTTCTTT
NA | NA | TRBJ2-5 | TRBV7-2 | CASSLSRGGETQYF | TGTGCCAGCAGCTTATCTAGGGGAGGAGAGACCCAGTACTTC
NA | NA | TRBJ2-1 | TRBV7-6 | CASTRGVGGDEQFF | TGTGCCAGCACCAGGGGGGTGGGCGGCGATGAGCAGTTCTTC
once | NA | TRBJ2-7 | TRBV10-2 | CASKLGGGSKEQYF | TGCGCCTCAAAATTGGGGGGTGGTTCGAAGGAGCAGTACTTC
few | NA | TRBJ1-1 | TRBV18 | CASSPSGGTEAFF | TGTGCCAGCTCACCCTCCGGGGGCACTGAAGCTTTCTTT
NA | TRBD2 | TRBJ2-1 | TRBV23-1 | CASSQSKTSGRMTYNEQFF | TGCGCCAGCAGTCAATCTAAGACTAGCGGGAGGATGACCTACAATGAGCAGTTCTTC
NA | TRBD2 | TRBJ2-5 | TRBV28 | CAIGGETQYF | TGTGCCATCGGGGGGGAGACCCAGTACTTC
medium-sized | NA | TRBJ1-4 | TRBV25-1 | CASTDGRTNEKLFF | TGTGCCAGCACCGATGGTAGAACTAATGAAAAACTGTTTTTT
NA | NA | TRBJ2-1 | TRBV5-8 | CASSLAVPFSGDYNEQFF | TGTGCCAGCAGCTTGGCGGTTCCCTTTAGCGGAGACTACAATGAGCAGTTCTTC
NA | NA | TRBJ1-1 | TRBV7-9 | CASSFRDTEAFF | TGTGCCAGCAGCTTCAGGGACACTGAAGCTTTCTTT
NA | NA | TRBJ2-1 | TRBV27 | CASSLNGQQYYEQFF | TGTGCCAGCAGTTTAAACGGACAACAGTACTATGAGCAGTTCTTC
NA | TRBD1 | TRBJ1-5 | TRBV4-2 | CASSPGQGSANQPQHF | TGTGCCAGCAGCCCGGGACAGGGGTCCGCCAATCAGCCCCAGCATTTT
once | NA | TRBJ2-1 | TRBV11-3 | CASSLGIYNEQFF | TGTGCCAGCAGCTTAGGTATTTACAATGAGCAGTTCTTC
NA | TRBD2 | TRBJ2-5 | TRBV10-1 | CASSEGGDSLYQETQYF | TGCGCCAGCAGTGAGGGGGGGGATAGTTTGTACCAAGAGACCCAGTACTTC
NA | TRBD1 | TRBJ2-3 | TRBV5-6 | CASSPPPGTGADTQYF | TGTGCCAGCAGTCCTCCGCCTGGGACAGGGGCAGATACGCAGTATTTT
NA | NA | TRBJ1-2 | TRBV30 | CAWSVGSGYTF | TGTGCCTGGAGTGTCGGGAGCGGCTACACCTTC
NA | NA | TRBJ2-2 | TRBV6-1 | CASSVVGGDRITGELFF | TGTGCCAGCAGTGTGGTTGGAGGGGATCGGATCACCGGGGAGCTGTTTTTT
NA | NA | TRBJ1-1 | TRBV7-9 | CSSSSLGTAVGGAEAFF | TGTTCCAGCAGCTCACTTGGGACGGCCGTGGGGGGGGCCGAAGCTTTCTTT
NA | NA | TRBJ2-7 | TRBV27 | CASGAGNPAYEQCF | TGTGCCAGCGGGGCTGGGAACCCTGCGTACGAGCAGTGCTTC
few | NA | TRBJ2-7 | TRBV28 | CASSLGGSPREQYF | TGTGCCAGCAGTTTGGGTGGGAGCCCCCGCGAGCAGTACTTC
NA | NA | TRBJ1-5 | TRBV5-8 | CASSLNQADNQPQHF | TGTGCCAGCAGCTTGAATCAGGCAGACAATCAGCCCCAGCATTTT
NA | NA | TRBJ1-1 | TRBV7-9 | CASSLRNMNTEAFF | TGTGCCAGCAGCTTGCGGAATATGAACACTGAAGCTTTCTTT
NA | NA | TRBJ1-1 | TRBV29-1 | CSELSGGSTEAFF | TGCAGCGAATTAAGTGGGGGGAGCACTGAAGCTTTCTTT
NA | NA | TRBJ1-1 | TRBV18 | CASSPQSGVRDNTEAFF | TGTGCCAGCTCACCTCAATCGGGGGTACGGGATAACACTGAAGCTTTCTTT
NA | NA | TRBJ1-2 | TRBV6-6 | CASSPGGEGYGYTF | TGTGCCAGCAGCCCTGGGGGGGAGGGCTATGGCTACACCTTC
NA | TRBD2 | TRBJ2-4 | TRBV6-1 | CASSEAMGLAGSIKNIQYF | TGTGCCAGCAGTGAAGCGATGGGACTAGCGGGTTCTATCAAAAACATTCAGTACTTC
NA | TRBD2 | TRBJ2-1 | TRBV9 | CASSVGLAGKSYNEQFF | TGTGCCAGCAGCGTAGGGCTAGCGGGGAAATCATACAATGAGCAGTTCTTC
few | TRBD2 | TRBJ2-1 | TRBV30 | CAWTPREYDEQFF | TGTGCCTGGACCCCGCGGGAGTACGATGAGCAGTTCTTC
NA | NA | TRBJ2-2 | TRBV5-1 | CASSPLSSGELFF | TGCGCCAGCAGTCCTCTATCTAGCGGGGAGCTGTTTTTT
NA | NA | TRBJ1-1 | TRBV10-3 | CAISESEGKGDTEAFF | TGTGCCATCAGTGAGTCGGAGGGGAAAGGGGACACTGAAGCTTTCTTT
NA | NA | TRBJ2-7 | TRBV21-1 | CATSGEQYF | TGTGCCACCTCGGGGGAGCAGTACTTC
NA | NA | TRBJ2-5 | TRBV5-1 | CASFGGRETQYF | TGCGCCAGCTTTGGGGGCAGGGAGACCCAGTACTTC
once | TRBD2 | TRBJ2-2 | TRBV18 | CASSPGLAGVFTGELFF | TGTGCCAGCTCACCCGGACTAGCGGGAGTTTTCACCGGGGAGCTGTTTTTT
NA | NA | TRBJ2-3 | TRBV7-3 | CASSLTSSTDTQYF | TGTGCCAGCAGCTTAACCTCTAGCACAGATACGCAGTATTTT
NA | NA | TRBJ2-1 | TRBV19 | CASSSNAGSSYNEQFF | TGTGCCAGTAGTTCGAATGCCGGGAGCTCCTACAATGAGCAGTTCTTC
NA | TRBD1 | TRBJ1-4 | TRBV5-1 | CASSRDSPETNEKLFF | TGCGCCAGCAGCCGGGACAGCCCAGAGACTAATGAAAAACTGTTTTTT
few | NA | TRBJ2-7 | TRBV25-1 | CASSGGERGLGYYEQYF | TGTGCCAGCAGTGGCGGGGAGCGAGGCTTGGGGTACTACGAGCAGTACTTC